A selection of T cell receptor beta chains follows, all from one sample in a study of blood T cell repertoires in COVID-19. Assay: immunoSEQ multiplex PCR; the TCRdb copy retains only in-frame clones and omits some. The profile shows 100,000 to 150,000 clones, about 70% of them singletons. Sequenced input: peripheral blood. These receptors came from a woman between 70 and 85 years old with acute or convalescent COVID-19. Each CDR3 is given with its conserved first and last residue. The D gene is left open where the match is weak. Not every row has a clone size; where given, it reads once, few, many or a size class.

CASQQELRISNQPQHF TGTGCCAGCCAACAGGAACTTCGAATTAGCAATCAGCCCCAGCATTTT TRBJ1-5 TRBV2 NA 16 NA
CSASRTSGGIQYF TGCAGTGCTAGTCGGACTAGCGGCGGCATTCAGTACTTC TRBJ2-4 TRBV20-1 NA 13 TRBD2
CASSQETGGSYGYTF TGCGCCAGCAGCCAAGAAACAGGGGGAAGCTATGGCTACACCTTC TRBJ1-2 TRBV4-3 NA 15 TRBD1
CASSRRIGEDTEAFF TGTGCCAGCAGCCGCAGAATTGGGGAGGACACTGAAGCTTTCTTT TRBJ1-1 TRBV13 NA 15 NA
CASSRDNYNEQFF TGTGCCAGCAGCCGGGACAACTACAATGAGCAGTTCTTC TRBJ2-1 TRBV7-8 NA 13 NA
CASSPHGGASQETQYF TGTGCCAGCAGCCCCCATGGAGGAGCATCTCAAGAGACCCAGTACTTC TRBJ2-5 TRBV9 NA 16 NA
CASSQQERNYGYTF TGTGCCAGCAGCCAACAGGAACGTAACTATGGCTACACCTTC TRBJ1-2 TRBV6-5 few 14 NA
CASSFTRAYEQYF TGTGCCAGCAGTTTTACTCGGGCCTACGAGCAGTACTTC TRBJ2-7 TRBV27 NA 13 NA
CASSPGTDPYEQYF TGTGCCAGCTCACCAGGGACAGATCCCTACGAGCAGTACTTC TRBJ2-7 TRBV18 once 14 TRBD1
CASTGSLNTEAFF TGTGCCAGCACAGGCAGCTTGAACACTGAAGCTTTCTTT TRBJ1-1 TRBV27 NA 13 NA
CAISEHPAGSSNEQFF TGTGCCATCAGTGAGCACCCAGCGGGATCGTCCAATGAGCAGTTCTTC TRBJ2-1 TRBV10-3 NA 16 TRBD2
CASSERAGGLNTEAFF TGTGCCAGCAGTGAAAGGGCAGGGGGCCTGAACACTGAAGCTTTCTTT TRBJ1-1 TRBV6-1 few 16 TRBD1
CASSTSGGNYGYTF TGTGCCAGCAGTACCTCAGGGGGCAACTATGGCTACACCTTC TRBJ1-2 TRBV27 NA 14 TRBD1
CAWSTGIQNTEAFF TGTGCCTGGAGTACAGGGATTCAGAACACTGAAGCTTTCTTT TRBJ1-1 TRBV30 few 14 NA
CASTPGQANEKLFF TGCGCCAGCACTCCGGGACAGGCTAATGAAAAACTGTTTTTT TRBJ1-4 TRBV5-1 few 14 TRBD1
CASSLRQGFNQPQHF TGTGCCAGCAGCTTAAGGCAGGGTTTCAATCAGCCCCAGCATTTT TRBJ1-5 TRBV7-8 NA 15 NA
CAISESLMMEQPQHF TGTGCCATCAGTGAGTCGTTGATGATGGAGCAGCCCCAGCATTTT TRBJ1-5 TRBV10-3 NA 15 NA
CASSLEQGSYEQYF TGTGCCAGCAGCTTGGAACAGGGATCCTACGAGCAGTACTTC TRBJ2-7 TRBV11-2 NA 14 NA
CASSPRAQETQYF TGTGCCAGCTCACCACGAGCCCAAGAGACCCAGTACTTC TRBJ2-5 TRBV18 NA 13 NA
CSVRDGSTEAFF TGCAGCGTGAGGGATGGGAGCACTGAAGCTTTCTTT TRBJ1-1 TRBV29-1 NA 12 NA
CASSYSGQGVGYTF TGTGCCAGCAGTTACTCGGGCCAGGGTGTGGGCTACACCTTC TRBJ1-2 TRBV6-5 once 14 NA
CSPRLRETQYF TGCAGCCCCAGACTGCGGGAGACCCAGTACTTC TRBJ2-5 TRBV29-1 NA 11 NA
CASSLGTGRGEETQYF TGTGCCAGCAGCTTGGGGACAGGGAGAGGGGAAGAGACCCAGTACTTC TRBJ2-5 TRBV7-3 NA 16 TRBD1
CASSFEGRREQYF TGTGCCAGCAGTTTTGAGGGCCGTCGAGAGCAGTACTTC TRBJ2-7 TRBV12-3/TRBV12-4 many 13 NA
CASIGTSGKRRETQYF TGTGCCAGCATAGGGACTAGCGGGAAGCGACGAGAGACCCAGTACTTC TRBJ2-5 TRBV3-1/TRBV3-2 few 16 TRBD2
CASRPVGRFQPQHF TGTGCCAGCAGACCCGTGGGGCGTTTTCAGCCCCAGCATTTT TRBJ1-5 TRBV6-5 few 14 NA
CASSQQSGDSYNEQFF TGTGCCAGCAGCCAACAATCGGGGGACTCCTACAATGAGCAGTTCTTC TRBJ2-1 TRBV14 NA 16 NA
CASSQDNYEQYF TGTGCCAGCAGCCAAGATAACTACGAGCAGTACTTC TRBJ2-7 TRBV14 few 12 NA
CASHGTSGRPNEQFF TGTGCCAGCCATGGGACTAGCGGGAGGCCGAATGAGCAGTTCTTC TRBJ2-1 TRBV18 NA 15 TRBD2
CSALSRGLENTEAFF TGCAGCGCCCTATCCAGAGGGCTCGAGAACACTGAAGCTTTCTTT TRBJ1-1 TRBV29-1 NA 15 NA
CASSPGAGGYTF TGTGCCAGCAGCCCGGGAGCAGGCGGCTACACCTTC TRBJ1-2 TRBV27 NA 12 NA
CSVGPAGTVTNYGYTF TGCAGCGTTGGACCGGCAGGAACCGTTACTAACTATGGCTACACCTTC TRBJ1-2 TRBV29-1 NA 16 NA
CASRTRVNTEAFF TGTGCCAGCAGGACAAGAGTGAACACTGAAGCTTTCTTT TRBJ1-1 TRBV12-3/TRBV12-4 NA 13 NA
CASSRRDNRYF TGTGCCAGCAGTCGCCGGGACAACAGGTACTTC TRBJ2-7 TRBV6-2/TRBV6-3 many 11 NA
CASSLIDTYEQYF TGTGCCAGCAGCTTAATCGACACCTACGAGCAGTACTTC TRBJ2-7 TRBV11-1 NA 13 NA